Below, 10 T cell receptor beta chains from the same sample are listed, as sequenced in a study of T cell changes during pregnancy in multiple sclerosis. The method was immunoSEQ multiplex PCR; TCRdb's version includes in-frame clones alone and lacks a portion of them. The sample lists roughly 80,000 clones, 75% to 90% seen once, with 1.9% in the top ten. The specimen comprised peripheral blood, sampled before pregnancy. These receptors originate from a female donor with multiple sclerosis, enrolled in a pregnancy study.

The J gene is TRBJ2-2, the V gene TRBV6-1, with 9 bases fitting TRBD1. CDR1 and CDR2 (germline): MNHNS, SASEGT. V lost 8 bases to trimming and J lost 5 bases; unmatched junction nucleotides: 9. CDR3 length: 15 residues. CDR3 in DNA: TGTGCCAGCCACCATAGGACAGGGGCGACCGGGGAGCTGTTTTTT. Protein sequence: CASHHRTGATGELFF.

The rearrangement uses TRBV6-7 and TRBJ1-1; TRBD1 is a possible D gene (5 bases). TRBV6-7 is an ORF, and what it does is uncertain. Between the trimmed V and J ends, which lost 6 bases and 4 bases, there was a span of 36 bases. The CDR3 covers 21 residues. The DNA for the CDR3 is TGTGCCAGCAGCCAGTCTCGATCCGGGTTTCTCTGTTGGGGGGTGGTCACTGAAGCTTTCTTT. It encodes CASSQSRSGFLCWGVVTEAFF.

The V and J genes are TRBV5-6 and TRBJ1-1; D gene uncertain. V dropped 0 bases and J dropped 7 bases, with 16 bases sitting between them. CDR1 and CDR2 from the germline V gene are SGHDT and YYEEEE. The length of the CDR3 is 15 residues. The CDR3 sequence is CASSLAGLGPDEAFF. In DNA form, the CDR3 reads TGTGCCAGCAGCTTGGCCGGTTTGGGCCCAGATGAAGCTTTCTTT.

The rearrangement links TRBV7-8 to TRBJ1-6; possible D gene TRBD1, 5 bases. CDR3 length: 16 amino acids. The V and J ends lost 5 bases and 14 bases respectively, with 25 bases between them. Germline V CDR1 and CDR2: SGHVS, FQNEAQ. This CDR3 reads CASSQGSQGGGRALHF. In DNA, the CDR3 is TGTGCCAGCAGCCAAGGGTCGCAGGGAGGTGGAAGGGCCCTCCACTTT.

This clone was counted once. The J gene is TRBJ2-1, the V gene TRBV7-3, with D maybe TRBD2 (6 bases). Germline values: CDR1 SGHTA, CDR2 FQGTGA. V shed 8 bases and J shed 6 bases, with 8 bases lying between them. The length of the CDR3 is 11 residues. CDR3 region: CASGRGNEQFF. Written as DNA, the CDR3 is TGTGCCAGCGGGCGGGGCAATGAGCAGTTCTTC.

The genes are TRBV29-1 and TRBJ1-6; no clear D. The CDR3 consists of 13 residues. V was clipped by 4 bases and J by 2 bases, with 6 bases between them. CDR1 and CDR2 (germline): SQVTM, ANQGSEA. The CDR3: CSVGETYNSPLHF. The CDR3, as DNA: TGCAGCGTTGGTGAGACCTATAATTCACCCCTCCACTTT.

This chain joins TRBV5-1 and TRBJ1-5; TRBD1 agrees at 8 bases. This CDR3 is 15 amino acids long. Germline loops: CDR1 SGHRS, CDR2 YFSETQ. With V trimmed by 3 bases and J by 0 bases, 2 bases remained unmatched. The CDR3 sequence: CASSSGGGSNQPQHF. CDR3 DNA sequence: TGCGCCAGCAGCTCAGGGGGCGGTAGCAATCAGCCCCAGCATTTT.

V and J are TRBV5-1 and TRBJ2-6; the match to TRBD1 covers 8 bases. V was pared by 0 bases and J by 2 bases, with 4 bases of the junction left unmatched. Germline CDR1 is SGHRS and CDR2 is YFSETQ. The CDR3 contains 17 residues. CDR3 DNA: TGCGCCAGCAGCTTGGGAGGACAGGGAGCTGGGGCCAACGTCCTGACTTTC. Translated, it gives CASSLGGQGAGANVLTF.

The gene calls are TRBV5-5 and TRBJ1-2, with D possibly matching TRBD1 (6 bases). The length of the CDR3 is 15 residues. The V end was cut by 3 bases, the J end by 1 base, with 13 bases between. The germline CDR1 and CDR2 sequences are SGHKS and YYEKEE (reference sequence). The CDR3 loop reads CASSWGGQNNYGYTF. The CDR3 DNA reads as TGTGCCAGCAGCTGGGGGGGCCAGAATAACTATGGCTACACCTTC.

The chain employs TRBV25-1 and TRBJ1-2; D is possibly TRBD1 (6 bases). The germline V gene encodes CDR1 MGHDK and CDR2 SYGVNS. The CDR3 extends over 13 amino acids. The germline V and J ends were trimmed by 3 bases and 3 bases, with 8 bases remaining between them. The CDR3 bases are TGTGCCAGCAGTGACGAGGGGGACTATGGCTACACCTTC. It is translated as CASSDEGDYGYTF.